These T cell receptor beta chains were read from a single sample in a study of blood T cell repertoires in COVID-19. Assay used: immunoSEQ multiplex PCR; TCRdb lists only in-frame clones, some missing. The sample lists over 200,000 clones; around 82% were seen once. Sequencing used peripheral blood. These receptors originate from a man between 35 and 55 years old with active or convalescent COVID-19. Both conserved end residues are part of each CDR3. A D gene is named only where the DNA matches it firmly. Clone sizes are given selectively: once, few, many, or a class where the clone is expanded.

DNA: TGTGCCAGCAGCCCAGGAAGCCAAAGCTCCTACAATGAGCAGTTCTTC; CDR3: CASSPGSQSSYNEQFF; V: TRBV28; size: few; length: 16; D: NA; J: TRBJ2-1
DNA: TGTGCCAGCAGTTACTCGGCCGGCAATCAGCCCCAGCATTTT; CDR3: CASSYSAGNQPQHF; V: TRBV6-2/TRBV6-3; size: NA; length: 14; D: NA; J: TRBJ1-5
DNA: TGTGCCAGCTCACGGGACTCGTGGAATGAGCAGTTCTTC; CDR3: CASSRDSWNEQFF; V: TRBV18; size: many; length: 13; D: NA; J: TRBJ2-1
DNA: TGTGCCAGCAGCCCTTGGACAGCGGACGGATCTGGCTACACCTTC; CDR3: CASSPWTADGSGYTF; V: TRBV3-1/TRBV3-2; size: NA; length: 15; D: NA; J: TRBJ1-2
DNA: TGTGCCAGCAGTGAGGACAGGGTCTACGAGCAGTACTTC; CDR3: CASSEDRVYEQYF; V: TRBV25-1; size: NA; length: 13; D: TRBD1; J: TRBJ2-7
DNA: TGTGCCAGCAGCTGGGTAATCGGACAACTGGGGGAGCTGTTTTTT; CDR3: CASSWVIGQLGELFF; V: TRBV7-2; size: NA; length: 15; D: NA; J: TRBJ2-2
DNA: TGTGCCAGCAGCTTACAACTGACTTTGAATGAAAAACTGTTTTTT; CDR3: CASSLQLTLNEKLFF; V: TRBV7-2; size: NA; length: 15; D: NA; J: TRBJ1-4
DNA: TGTGCCAGCAGCTCTCGTTGGACAGGGGGCATCTTGAACACTGAAGCTTTCTTT; CDR3: CASSSRWTGGILNTEAFF; V: TRBV7-9; size: NA; length: 18; D: TRBD1; J: TRBJ1-1
DNA: TGTGCCAGCAACGGACAGAACACCGGGGAGCTGTTTTTT; CDR3: CASNGQNTGELFF; V: TRBV11-3; size: NA; length: 13; D: NA; J: TRBJ2-2
DNA: TGTGCCAGCAGCGCAACAGGGGGCGAAGCCAAAAACATTCAGTACTTC; CDR3: CASSATGGEAKNIQYF; V: TRBV7-9; size: once; length: 16; D: TRBD1; J: TRBJ2-4
DNA: TGTGCCAGCAGTTTATTACAGGGTAGTAGCAATCAGCCCCAGCATTTT; CDR3: CASSLLQGSSNQPQHF; V: TRBV28; size: NA; length: 16; D: NA; J: TRBJ1-5
DNA: TGTGCCAGCAGTTACAGGGGATCTGGCTACACCTTC; CDR3: CASSYRGSGYTF; V: TRBV6-5; size: few; length: 12; D: NA; J: TRBJ1-2
DNA: TGTGCCAGCAGTGAAGGTGCGGGAAGCACAGATACGCAGTATTTT; CDR3: CASSEGAGSTDTQYF; V: TRBV6-1; size: NA; length: 15; D: NA; J: TRBJ2-3
DNA: TGCGCCAGCAGAAAGACAGAGAACACTGAAGCTTTCTTT; CDR3: CASRKTENTEAFF; V: TRBV10-2; size: NA; length: 13; D: NA; J: TRBJ1-1
DNA: TGTGCCAGCAGCTTAAGCACAGGGGCTAACTATGGCTACACCTTC; CDR3: CASSLSTGANYGYTF; V: TRBV7-9; size: NA; length: 15; D: TRBD1; J: TRBJ1-2
DNA: TGTGCCACCAGTGGGTCGCGCAGCACAGATACGCAGTATTTT; CDR3: CATSGSRSTDTQYF; V: TRBV24-1; size: NA; length: 14; D: NA; J: TRBJ2-3
DNA: TGTGCCACAGGATCCAATTCACCCCTCCACTTT; CDR3: CATGSNSPLHF; V: TRBV27; size: few; length: 11; D: NA; J: TRBJ1-6
DNA: TGCAGCGTTGGGGACAGGGGGACTGAAGCTTTCTTT; CDR3: CSVGDRGTEAFF; V: TRBV29-1; size: NA; length: 12; D: TRBD1; J: TRBJ1-1
DNA: TGTGCCAGTAGTTCCGGGACAGGGTCTAACTATGGCTACACCTTC; CDR3: CASSSGTGSNYGYTF; V: TRBV19; size: NA; length: 15; D: TRBD1; J: TRBJ1-2
DNA: TGTGCCAGCAGCGCGGGACTAGCGGTAGACAATGAGCAGTTCTTC; CDR3: CASSAGLAVDNEQFF; V: TRBV11-2; size: once; length: 15; D: TRBD2; J: TRBJ2-1
DNA: TGTGCCTGGTGTGCGGGGGTTGGCACTGAAGCTTTCTTT; CDR3: CAWCAGVGTEAFF; V: TRBV30; size: NA; length: 13; D: NA; J: TRBJ1-1
DNA: TGCGCCAGCAGCTCAACCAGGGGAAAGGACACTGAAGCTTTCTTT; CDR3: CASSSTRGKDTEAFF; V: TRBV5-1; size: NA; length: 15; D: NA; J: TRBJ1-1
DNA: TGTGCCTGGGATAGCGGGAGGGCCAAGGGAGATGAGCAGTTCTTC; CDR3: CAWDSGRAKGDEQFF; V: TRBV30; size: NA; length: 15; D: TRBD2; J: TRBJ2-1
DNA: TGCAGTGTCGGGAGGGCAGAGCAGTTCTTC; CDR3: CSVGRAEQFF; V: TRBV20-1; size: NA; length: 10; D: TRBD2; J: TRBJ2-1
DNA: TGCAGCGTGACCTCTGCGGGGCCTGGAGAGCAGTACTTC; CDR3: CSVTSAGPGEQYF; V: TRBV29-1; size: NA; length: 13; D: NA; J: TRBJ2-7
DNA: TGTGCCAGCAGCAGGGACAGTGTGGTGCAAGAGACCCAGTACTTC; CDR3: CASSRDSVVQETQYF; V: TRBV6-5; size: NA; length: 15; D: TRBD1; J: TRBJ2-5
DNA: NA; CDR3: CASSSSVGEGTYF; V: TRBV13; size: NA; length: 13; D: NA; J: TRBJ2-7
DNA: TGCGCCAGCAGCCAAGCGGGGGGATATACGCAGTATTTT; CDR3: CASSQAGGYTQYF; V: TRBV4-1; size: few; length: 13; D: TRBD2; J: TRBJ2-3
DNA: TGTGCCAGCAGTGGACAGGGGGCCGGGGAGACCCAGTACTTC; CDR3: CASSGQGAGETQYF; V: TRBV2; size: once; length: 14; D: TRBD1; J: TRBJ2-5
DNA: TGTGCCAGTAACCCCCTGGGGCCGTACGAGCAGTACTTC; CDR3: CASNPLGPYEQYF; V: TRBV19; size: once; length: 13; D: NA; J: TRBJ2-7
DNA: TGTGCCAGCATCGATCTACGGGACAGGGGGATTCACGAGCAGTACTTC; CDR3: CASIDLRDRGIHEQYF; V: TRBV2; size: NA; length: 16; D: TRBD1; J: TRBJ2-7
DNA: TGTGCCAGCAGCGGACTTACAGGGGCTGGAAACACCATATATTTT; CDR3: CASSGLTGAGNTIYF; V: TRBV6-2/TRBV6-3; size: NA; length: 15; D: TRBD1; J: TRBJ1-3
DNA: TGTGCCAGCAGTTTATCGGCAGGGTCTTATAGCAATCAGCCCCAGCATTTT; CDR3: CASSLSAGSYSNQPQHF; V: TRBV27; size: NA; length: 17; D: NA; J: TRBJ1-5
DNA: TGTGCCAGCACCTTCATAGGGGCAAACACCATATATTTT; CDR3: CASTFIGANTIYF; V: TRBV5-5; size: NA; length: 13; D: NA; J: TRBJ1-3
DNA: TGTGCCAGCAGCCCGGAGGAGGGTTTCTACTACGAGCAGTACTTC; CDR3: CASSPEEGFYYEQYF; V: TRBV3-1/TRBV3-2; size: NA; length: 15; D: NA; J: TRBJ2-7
DNA: TGCGCCAGCAGCCAAGTTCCCCTGGGCGCTGGGGACAGCTTTAATTCACCCCTCCACTTT; CDR3: CASSQVPLGAGDSFNSPLHF; V: TRBV4-1; size: NA; length: 20; D: TRBD1; J: TRBJ1-6
DNA: TGTGCCAGCAGCTCTCGTCTAGCGGGGGGGCTTAGTGAGCAGTTCTTC; CDR3: CASSSRLAGGLSEQFF; V: TRBV3-1/TRBV3-2; size: NA; length: 16; D: TRBD2; J: TRBJ2-1
DNA: TGTGCCAGCAGTGGGGGATCCGGGACAGGAGCTAATGAAAAACTGTTTTTT; CDR3: CASSGGSGTGANEKLFF; V: TRBV25-1; size: NA; length: 17; D: TRBD1; J: TRBJ1-4
DNA: TGCGCCAGCAGAGAAGCTAGTCTGTTATCCAATGAGCAGTTCTTC; CDR3: CASREASLLSNEQFF; V: TRBV5-1; size: NA; length: 15; D: NA; J: TRBJ2-1
DNA: TGTGCCAGCAGCTTAGGGGGACAGGTGGACACTGAAGCTTTCTTT; CDR3: CASSLGGQVDTEAFF; V: TRBV11-3; size: NA; length: 15; D: TRBD1; J: TRBJ1-1
DNA: TGTGCCAGTAGTAAGGCAGGGGGACACACTGAAGCTTTCTTT; CDR3: CASSKAGGHTEAFF; V: TRBV19; size: NA; length: 14; D: TRBD1; J: TRBJ1-1
DNA: TGTGCCAGCAGCTTTGAGTCCCGAGGTGGCTACACCTTC; CDR3: CASSFESRGGYTF; V: TRBV11-1; size: NA; length: 13; D: NA; J: TRBJ1-2
DNA: TGCGCCAGCAGAGAAACACAGGGTATCTATGGCTACACCTTC; CDR3: CASRETQGIYGYTF; V: TRBV5-1; size: once; length: 14; D: NA; J: TRBJ1-2
DNA: TGTGCCAGCAGCGACAGGGGTGCGGAAGCTTTCTTT; CDR3: CASSDRGAEAFF; V: TRBV6-2/TRBV6-3; size: NA; length: 12; D: TRBD1; J: TRBJ1-1
DNA: TGTGCCAGCAGTTACGGAGGTCAGAGCTACAATGAGCAGTTCTTC; CDR3: CASSYGGQSYNEQFF; V: TRBV6-5; size: NA; length: 15; D: NA; J: TRBJ2-1
DNA: TGTGCCAGCAGTGCTGAGGGACAGGGAAATTCACCCCTCCACTTT; CDR3: CASSAEGQGNSPLHF; V: TRBV13; size: NA; length: 15; D: TRBD1; J: TRBJ1-6
DNA: TGTGCCAGCAGCTCCGAGGGCAACTATGGCTACACCTTC; CDR3: CASSSEGNYGYTF; V: TRBV7-2; size: once; length: 13; D: NA; J: TRBJ1-2
DNA: TGTGCCAGCAGCACGGGGGACGCTCAGCCCCAGCATTTT; CDR3: CASSTGDAQPQHF; V: TRBV12-3/TRBV12-4; size: NA; length: 13; D: NA; J: TRBJ1-5
DNA: TGTGCCAGCGGAGGGACTAGCGGTTTGAGCACAGATACGCAGTATTTT; CDR3: CASGGTSGLSTDTQYF; V: TRBV2; size: NA; length: 16; D: TRBD2; J: TRBJ2-3
DNA: TGTGCCAGCAGCCCCGGTGGTGGCACAGATACGCAGTATTTT; CDR3: CASSPGGGTDTQYF; V: TRBV7-3; size: once; length: 14; D: NA; J: TRBJ2-3
DNA: TGTGCCAGCAGCCAGGGGGGCGGCTACGAGCAGTACTTC; CDR3: CASSQGGGYEQYF; V: TRBV7-3; size: NA; length: 13; D: NA; J: TRBJ2-7
DNA: TGTGCCAGCAGCTTAGTAGATGGCGGAGGAAATTCACCCCTCCACTTT; CDR3: CASSLVDGGGNSPLHF; V: TRBV7-9; size: few; length: 16; D: NA; J: TRBJ1-6
DNA: TGTGCCAGCTCACCTTCCGGGACAGGGGCCAATGAGCAGTTCTTC; CDR3: CASSPSGTGANEQFF; V: TRBV18; size: NA; length: 15; D: TRBD1; J: TRBJ2-1
DNA: TGCAGCGTTGCAGGGCAGAACACTGAAGCTTTCTTT; CDR3: CSVAGQNTEAFF; V: TRBV29-1; size: NA; length: 12; D: NA; J: TRBJ1-1
DNA: TGTGCCAGCAGTTATTCCAGGGAATCCCACGAGCAGTACTTC; CDR3: CASSYSRESHEQYF; V: TRBV6-5; size: NA; length: 14; D: NA; J: TRBJ2-7